Below are 3 T cell receptor beta chains sequenced from a single sample in a study of beta chain features in type 1 diabetes. The study reverse transcribed the entire isolated RNA, so it sequenced expressed TCRB transcripts. Produced via immunoSEQ multiplex PCR; TCRdb's table is partial and in-frame only. This sample has approximately 170,000 clones; 7.5% to 10% occur once, and the top ten carry 2% to 3%. Input material: central memory CD4+ T cells from blood. These receptors were obtained from a woman aged 18-29 years in good health.

V is TRBV4-1 and J is TRBJ2-5; 7 bases line up with TRBD1. This CDR3 is built from 18 residues. In germline, CDR1 is MGHRA, CDR2 YSYEKL. V lost 2 bases and J lost 1; bases outside the gene matches: 13. The CDR3 DNA is TGCGCCAGCAGCCAACTCCCAGGGGGAAGTCCAAGCCAAGAGACCCAGTACTTC. This codes for CASSQLPGGSPSQETQYF.

A few counts support this clone. V gene TRBV15 combines with J gene TRBJ2-7; unclear D gene. V was clipped by 0 bases and J by 2 bases, with 8 bases between them. The V gene's germline CDR1 is LNHNV and CDR2 YYDKDF (reference sequence). The length of the CDR3 is 14 residues. DNA of the CDR3: TGTGCCACCAGCAGAGAAGCCCGAGCCTACGAGCAGTACTTC. It specifies CATSREARAYEQYF.

CDR3 nucleotides: TGTGCCAGCAGCTTCGACAGGGGTGGCGAGCAGTACTTC. Amino acids: CASSFDRGGEQYF. The chain employs TRBV5-4 and TRBJ2-7; 8 nucleotides line up with TRBD1. Germline CDR1 is SGHNT and CDR2 is YYREEE (reference sequence). This CDR3 is built from 13 residues. V gave up 2 bases and J gave up 6 bases; unmatched junction bases: 4. The full variable domain, rest sourced from reference TRBV5-4 and TRBJ2-7, is ETGVTQSPTHLIKTRGQQVTLRCSSQSGHNTVSWYQQALGQGPQFIFQYYREEENGRGNFPPRFSGLQFPNYSSELNVNALELDDSALYLCASSFDRGGEQYFGPGTRLTVT.